Given below is one T cell receptor beta chain in context. Its antigen is not identified. Germline V lookup: CDR1 SGHRS, CDR2 YFSETQ. J lost 6 bases, V lost 3 bases, and 4 bases had no gene match. CDR3 length equals 14 residues. The sample is drawn from a study of beta chain features in type 1 diabetes. Study-level points and caveats: Moderate yet significant TCRB CDR3 shortening was seen in Type 1 diabetes patients in all four CD4+ subsets.

There was one heparinised blood draw per donor, averaging about 110 mL. The authors obtained over 95% purity in all sorted populations. The sequenced template was cDNA made from the entire isolated RNA. The data were produced by immunoSEQ multiplex PCR, yet TCRdb's version contains in-frame clones alone and is incomplete. The sample consists of 150,000 or so clones, approximately 9% of them appearing once. The chain uses TRBV5-1 and TRBJ2-3; TRBD1 matches 10 bases. Source material: central memory CD4+ T cells from blood. This receptor was taken from a woman between 18 and 29 years old in good health. The CDR3 protein is CASSSDRGRDTQYF. CDR3 DNA sequence: TGCGCCAGCAGCTCTGACAGGGGGCGGGATACGCAGTATTTT.